A single sample gave rise to the 20 T cell receptor beta chains below, sequenced in a study of blood T cell repertoires in COVID-19. The assay was immunoSEQ multiplex PCR, and TCRdb's table has in-frame clones only and misses some. Found here are approximately 56,000 clones, 80% to 90% of them singletons; the top ten hold 13%. Source material: peripheral blood. The receptor set was obtained from a woman aged 80 or older with acute or convalescent COVID-19.

The V and J genes are TRBV10-3 and TRBJ1-2; D gene ambiguous. CDR3 size: 12 residues. The germline CDR1 and CDR2 sequences are ENHRY and SYGVKD. The V end was cut by 4 bases, the J end by 2 bases, with 5 bases between. The CDR3: CAISGGNYGYTF. The DNA of the CDR3 is TGTGCCATCAGTGGAGGGAACTATGGCTACACCTTC.

The V gene is TRBV5-1, the J gene TRBJ2-7, with a possible D match to TRBD2 (7 bases). This CDR3 is 16 amino acids long. The V gene's germline CDR1 is SGHRS and CDR2 YFSETQ. V lost 0 bases and J 1 base, leaving 14 bases between the germline ends. The CDR3 DNA reads TGCGCCAGCAGCTTGGAGATGGGGGGGCTTTCCTACGAGCAGTACTTC. Residues: CASSLEMGGLSYEQYF.

The chain uses TRBV19 and TRBJ2-3; D might be TRBD2 (7 bases). The CDR3 sequence is 14 residues long. V lost 3 bases, J lost 3 bases, and 10 bases lay in between. Germline CDR1 reads LNHDA; CDR2 reads SQIVND (reference sequence). CDR3: CASSMGGATDTQYF. Here the CDR3 DNA reads TGTGCCAGTAGTATGGGGGGGGCTACAGATACGCAGTATTTT.

The chain has TRBV30 and TRBJ1-6, with no clear D. V dropped 4 bases and J dropped 9 bases, with 19 bases sitting between them. Germline V gene data show CDR1 as GTSNPN and CDR2 as SVGIG (reference sequence). The CDR3 length is 15 residues. Here the CDR3 reads CAWNPRGSVLSPLHF. CDR3 nucleotides: TGTGCCTGGAACCCCCGTGGCAGTGTCCTTTCACCCCTCCACTTT.

The chain recombines TRBV2 with TRBJ2-6; unclear D gene. V was shortened by 9 bases and J by 0 bases, with 6 bases between the two germline ends. Germline V gives CDR1 SNHLY, CDR2 FYNNEI. The CDR3 consists of 13 residues. The CDR3 DNA reads TGTGCCAGAAGGAGCTCTGGGGCCAACGTCCTGACTTTC. It specifies CARRSSGANVLTF.

The gene calls are TRBV5-6 and TRBJ2-6, with a weak D call TRBD1 (6 bases). This CDR3 region has 16 residues. Deletions cut 5 bases from V and 0 bases from J, with 12 bases between. Germline CDR1 SGHDT, CDR2 YYEEEE. The CDR3 loop is CASSPRTDSGANVLTF. CDR3 nucleotide sequence: TGTGCCAGCAGTCCCAGGACAGACTCTGGGGCCAACGTCCTGACTTTC. Using reference TRBV5-6 and TRBJ2-6 for the parts outside the CDR3, the full variable domain is DAGVTQSPTHLIKTRGQQVTLRCSPKSGHDTVSWYQQALGQGPQFIFQYYEEEERQRGNFPDRFSGHQFPNYSSELNVNALLLGDSALYLCASSPRTDSGANVLTFGAGSRLTVL.

The chain has TRBV11-3 and TRBJ1-3; weak D call: TRBD1 (5 bases). V lost 2 bases and J lost 0, with 8 bases in between. Germline V gene data show CDR1 as SGHNT and CDR2 as YENEEA. The CDR3 is 15 amino acids. The chain's CDR3 is CASSLRGTSGNTIYF. The CDR3 DNA reads as TGTGCCAGCAGCTTAAGGGGTACCTCTGGAAACACCATATATTTT.

V is TRBV7-7 and J is TRBJ2-7, with a tentative D call TRBD1 (5 bases). From germline, CDR1 is SSHAT and CDR2 FNYEAQ (reference sequence). The CDR3 spans 13 residues. Trimming left V 5 bases short and J 10 bases short, with 18 bases between. CDR3 in DNA: TGTGCCAGCAGCCAGGGTTCTTCGTCGCAACAGTACTTC. Protein product: CASSQGSSSQQYF. The full variable domain, rest sourced from reference TRBV7-7 and TRBJ2-7, is GAGVSQSPRYKVTKRGQDVTLRCDPISSHATLYWYQQALGQGPEFLTYFNYEAQPDKSGLPSDRFSAERPEGSISTLTIQRTEQRDSAMYRCASSQGSSSQQYFGPGTRLTVT.

This clone was seen only once. V and J are TRBV4-1 and TRBJ1-1; 8 bases fit TRBD1. The CDR3 is 15 residues long. Per the germline V gene, CDR1 is MGHRA and CDR2 is YSYEKL. The V segment lost 4 bases and the J segment 4 bases; nucleotides outside the gene matches: 8. The CDR3 protein is CASSPFGDRITEAFF. In DNA, the CDR3 is TGCGCCAGCAGCCCTTTTGGGGACAGGATCACTGAAGCTTTCTTT.

The chain employs TRBV6-5 and TRBJ2-1; TRBD2 matches 7 bases. The CDR3 length is 15 residues. Germline CDR1 MNHEY, CDR2 SVGAGI. Trimming removed 2 bases from V and 2 bases from J; junction bases left unmatched: 3. The DNA of the CDR3 is TGTGCCAGCAGTTACGGGCGGGGGACCTACAATGAGCAGTTCTTC. It codes for CASSYGRGTYNEQFF.

The V call is TRBV19, the J call TRBJ1-1, with D possibly being TRBD1 (5 bases). Trimming removed 4 bases at V and 1 base at J, with 13 bases between. Per the germline V gene, CDR1 is LNHDA and CDR2 is SQIVND (reference sequence). The CDR3 loop spans 15 amino acids. CDR3 loop: CASSTSGSRNTEAFF. The CDR3 DNA follows: TGTGCCAGTAGTACTTCAGGGTCCAGGAACACTGAAGCTTTCTTT.

The CDR3 is CASSRTGSLGNTIYF. CDR3 nucleotides: TGTGCCAGCAGCCGTACAGGGTCGCTCGGAAACACCATATATTTT. The chain combines TRBV7-9 with TRBJ1-3, with D perhaps matching TRBD1 (6 bases). The CDR3 contains 15 residues. Per germline, CDR1 SEHNR and CDR2 FQNEAQ (reference sequence). Trimming left V 5 bases short and J 4 bases short, with 15 bases between.

V usage is TRBV6-5 and J usage is TRBJ1-5, with D unclear. The CDR3 length is 15 residues. The ends were cut back, 5 bases at V and 0 bases at J, with 11 bases in the middle. CDR1 and CDR2 from the germline V gene are MNHEY and SVGAGI. The CDR3 nucleotides are TGTGCCAGCAGTCTAGAGACGAATAGCAATCAGCCCCAGCATTTT. Its protein is CASSLETNSNQPQHF.

CDR3 coding DNA: TGTGCCAGCAGCCGGGACAGCCACACAGATACGCAGTATTTT. The encoded protein is CASSRDSHTDTQYF. The chain has TRBV7-7 and TRBJ2-3; the match to TRBD1 covers 7 bases. The CDR3 has 14 amino acids. Trimming cost V 5 bases and J 2 bases; bases outside gene matches: 4. The germline gives CDR1 SSHAT, CDR2 FNYEAQ (reference sequence). The full variable domain, its missing parts supplied by reference TRBV7-7 and TRBJ2-3, is GAGVSQSPRYKVTKRGQDVTLRCDPISSHATLYWYQQALGQGPEFLTYFNYEAQPDKSGLPSDRFSAERPEGSISTLTIQRTEQRDSAMYRCASSRDSHTDTQYFGPGTRLTVL.

The genes are TRBV14 and TRBJ1-2; no reliable D call. Germline CDR1 is SGHDN and CDR2 is FVKESK. The CDR3 totals 15 residues. Trimming took 2 bases from V and 5 from J, leaving 15 bases between them. The CDR3 bases are TGTGCCAGCAGCCAATTGGGTCCCGAGCGGTATGGCTACACCTTC. This codes for CASSQLGPERYGYTF.

The chain links TRBV3-1 (or the pseudogene TRBV3-2) to TRBJ1-2; D might be TRBD1 (5 bases). Germline CDR1 LGHDT, CDR2 YNNKEL (reference sequence). There are 17 residues in the CDR3. The V end lost 2 bases, the J end lost 6 bases, and 22 bases lay between the germline ends. In nucleotides, the CDR3 is TGTGCCAGCAGCCAACCCCCGCGGGGTCGGGGCGAGGATGGCTACACCTTC. This gives the protein CASSQPPRGRGEDGYTF.

CDR3 protein: CASSGQGGDQPQHF. The CDR3 nucleotides read TGTGCCAGCAGCGGCCAAGGGGGAGATCAGCCCCAGCATTTT. J is TRBJ1-5 and V is TRBV9, with D possibly matching TRBD1 (6 bases). Trimming pared 3 bases from V and 5 bases from J, leaving 12 bases between. CDR1 is SGDLS and CDR2 is YYNGEE in the germline V gene. The CDR3 sequence is 14 residues long.

V gene TRBV6-5 combines with J gene TRBJ2-7, with 8 bases fitting TRBD1. Germline CDR1 is MNHEY and CDR2 is SVGAGI. CDR3 size: 14 residues. After removal of 7 bases from V and 6 bases from J, the junction contained 11 bases not matched to a gene. The CDR3 reads CASIARTGLGEQYF. The DNA for the CDR3 is TGTGCCAGCATCGCCCGGACAGGGCTTGGCGAGCAGTACTTC.

The V and J genes are TRBV18 and TRBJ2-3, with D perhaps TRBD1 (6 bases). Germline V gene lookup returns CDR1 KGHSH and CDR2 LQKENI. The CDR3 covers 14 residues. The ends were cut back, 1 base at V and 5 bases at J, with 10 bases in the middle. The CDR3 region is CASSPRQGIDTQYF. The CDR3 DNA reads as TGTGCCAGCTCACCACGGCAGGGGATAGATACGCAGTATTTT.

The chain carries TRBV7-2 and TRBJ2-5; no clear D gene. Trimming cost V 5 bases and J 5 bases, with 15 bases left between them. This CDR3 comprises 14 residues. Germline V gene sequence: CDR1 SGHTA, CDR2 FQGNSA. CDR3 in amino acids: CASSPRLSRETQYF. Written as DNA, the CDR3 is TGTGCCAGCAGCCCCCGACTCTCACGGGAGACCCAGTACTTC.